These 3 T cell receptor beta chains were sequenced from one sample in a study of Graves' ophthalmopathy and Graves' hyperthyroidism. The TCR beta CDR3 regions underwent amplification from RNA transcripts. The workflow started with a first-round RT-PCR run with HTBI primers and then moved on to a second-round multiplex PCR. A single record per CDR3 protein comes from TCRdb applying MiXCR to the multiplex PCR reads. The repertoire includes just over 600,000 distinct CDR3 sequences, about a fifth of them detected once, and more than 5.5% sits in the top ten. Sequencing was done on a sample of peripheral blood. These receptors came from a young woman with stable Graves' hyperthyroidism. Some clones in this sample may be carry-over from other donors' samples.

This clonotype was observed at least ten times. As DNA, the CDR3 is TGTGCCAGCAGTGCGACGGATTTTTTCACTGAAGCTTTCTTT. This codes for CASSATDFFTEAFF. The rearrangement links TRBV12-3 or TRBV12-4 to TRBJ1-1; D is unresolved. The CDR3 sequence is 14 residues long. Trimming removed 5 bases at V and 4 bases at J, with 14 bases between.

The chain recombines TRBV30 with TRBJ1-2; no definite D call. This CDR3 has 12 amino acids. Trimming took off 1 base at V and 5 bases at J, with 8 bases between the two ends. Looked up from germline, CDR1 is GTSNPN and CDR2 is SVGIG (reference sequence). CDR3 protein: CAWSGLGYGYTF. Written as DNA, the CDR3 is TGTGCCTGGAGTGGACTGGGGTATGGCTACACCTTC.

There are many counts of this clonotype. V usage is TRBV20-1 and J usage is TRBJ1-2, with D maybe TRBD1 (6 bases). With 3 bases removed from V and 4 bases from J, the gap between germline ends came to 9 bases. This CDR3 has 12 amino acids. The germline V gene has CDR1 DFQATT and CDR2 SNEGSKA (reference sequence). The CDR3 loop reads CSASGGSYGYTF. In DNA form, the CDR3 reads TGCAGTGCTAGTGGGGGCAGCTATGGCTACACCTTC.